Listed below are T cell receptor beta chains from one sample, sequenced in a study of beta chain features in type 1 diabetes. Produced via immunoSEQ multiplex PCR; TCRdb's table is partial and in-frame only. The table records hundreds of thousands of clones, around 13% of them present only once. The sequencing sample was made of naive CD4+ T cells from blood. The source is a young man in good health. The CDR3 runs from the conserved cysteine through the conserved F or W. D genes are given only for firm matches. Size tells how often a clone was seen (once, few, many) or the class of an expanded clone, and some rows leave it out.

j_call | v_call | d_call | clone_size | cdr3_nt | cdr3_aa
TRBJ1-5 | TRBV30 | TRBD1 | few | TGTGCCTGGAGTAGACAGGGAAGACAGCCCCAGCATTTT | CAWSRQGRQPQHF
TRBJ2-5 | TRBV7-3 | . | . | TGTGCCAGCAGCCCGACCGGGACTCAAGAGACCCAGTACTTC | CASSPTGTQETQYF
TRBJ2-1 | TRBV4-3 | TRBD2 | . | TGCGCCAGCGGGCCCCCCAGCGGGAGTTACAATGAGCAGTTCTTC | CASGPPSGSYNEQFF
TRBJ2-7 | TRBV18 | TRBD1 | few | TGTGCCAGCTCATGGGACAGGACCAGCTCCTACGAGCAGTACTTC | CASSWDRTSSYEQYF
TRBJ1-2 | TRBV30 | . | . | TGTGCCTGGAGTGTGTATAAGTTACGAGTCTATGGCTACACCTTC | CAWSVYKLRVYGYTF
TRBJ2-7 | TRBV7-2 | . | . | TGTGCCAGCAGCTTAGCGAGACTTTCTGGCGAGCAGTACTTC | CASSLARLSGEQYF
TRBJ2-1 | TRBV18 | . | few | TGTGCCAGCTCACCGTCGGCGGGATCAGTTAGAAATGAGCAGTTCTTC | CASSPSAGSVRNEQFF
TRBJ2-3 | TRBV5-6 | . | few | TGTGCCAGCAGCTTGACACACCCCACAGATACGCAGTATTTT | CASSLTHPTDTQYF
TRBJ1-5 | TRBV2 | . | . | TGTGCCAGCAGTGAATCGGGGGGAAGCAATCAGCCCCAGCATTTT | CASSESGGSNQPQHF
TRBJ2-2 | TRBV18 | TRBD2 | few | TGTGCCAGCTCGCCACTAGCGGCCGCGAACACCGGGGAGCTGTTTTTT | CASSPLAAANTGELFF
TRBJ1-1 | TRBV29-1 | . | . | TGCAGCGTTGCCCAAACAGGACGGAACACTGAAGCTTTCTTT | CSVAQTGRNTEAFF
TRBJ1-2 | TRBV28 | . | few | TGTGCCAGCAGTTTATATGGAGGGTCTGTTGGCTACACCTTC | CASSLYGGSVGYTF